The clone carrying this TCR beta chain has just a few counts. Looked up from germline, CDR1 is SGDLS and CDR2 is YYNGEE. This CDR3 comprises 15 residues. Trimming pared 3 bases from V and 6 bases from J, leaving 13 bases between. The data were taken from a study of blood T cell repertoires in COVID-19. Study-level background: Spain, Italy and the United States supplied samples that represented acute and convalescent COVID-19. The cDNA or gDNA used as material had been derived from T cells, B-cell-depleted T cells, or PBMCs.

Original processing methods: Amplification of reference gene primers was used by the study to estimate nucleated cell counts. Data came from immunoSEQ multiplex PCR; TCRdb stores just in-frame clones and leaves some out. The V and J calls and clone size come from that table; D and trimming were worked out from the DNA. The sample carries some 90,000 clones, under 95% recorded once. The specimen was peripheral blood. The receptor was isolated from a woman between 45 and 60 years old in a cohort sampled during active COVID-19. V and J are TRBV9 and TRBJ1-6; no reliable D call. CDR3 bases: TGTGCCAGCAGCGCCTCTGAGACAACTAATTCACCCCTCCACTTT. Its translation: CASSASETTNSPLHF. The full variable domain, completed using reference TRBV9 and TRBJ1-6, is DSGVTQTPKHLITATGQRVTLRCSPRSGDLSVYWYQQSLDQGLQFLIQYYNGEERAKGNILERFSAQQFPDLHSELNLSSLELGDSALYFCASSASETTNSPLHFGNGTRLTVT.